What follows are 21 T cell receptor beta chains derived from one specimen sequenced in a study of cytomegalovirus exposure and HLA in healthy donors. The study ran its PCR with 60 Vbeta and 13 Jbeta primers. The table came from immunoSEQ multiplex PCR; TCRdb's copy has only in-frame clones and leaves some out. The sample holds 120,000 or so clones, approximately 61% seen once. Sequencing used PBMCs. The receptors were sampled from a man aged 25-45 years in good health and CMV-seropositive.

This clone came up a few times. This chain links TRBV15 with TRBJ2-7; 7 nucleotides match TRBD1. J lost 2 bases, V lost 3 bases, and 7 bases had no gene match. The germline V gene has CDR1 LNHNV and CDR2 YYDKDF (reference sequence). This CDR3 is 15 amino acids long. The CDR3 spells CATSSGQEIPYEQYF. The CDR3 bases are TGTGCCACCAGCAGCGGACAGGAGATCCCCTACGAGCAGTACTTC.

The CDR3 loop reads CASSVSGLRSYEQYF. CDR3 nucleotide sequence: TGCGCCAGCAGCGTTTCGGGACTACGAAGCTACGAGCAGTACTTC. This chain links TRBV5-1 with TRBJ2-7, with 7 bases fitting TRBD2. The CDR3 length is 15 residues. The germline CDR1 and CDR2 sequences are SGHRS and YFSETQ. V gave up 4 bases and J gave up 3 bases; unmatched junction bases: 10.

The chain carries TRBV11-2 and TRBJ2-6, with 7 positions matching TRBD1. V was pared by 5 bases and J by 0 bases, with 7 bases of the junction left unmatched. The CDR3 spans 17 residues. The germline V gene has CDR1 SGHAT and CDR2 FQNNGV. CDR3 sequence reads: CASSRQGPASGANVLTF. In nucleotides, the CDR3 is TGTGCCAGCAGCCGACAGGGCCCCGCCTCTGGGGCCAACGTCCTGACTTTC.

There are a few counts of this clone. The rearrangement uses TRBV15 and TRBJ2-2; 8 nucleotides align to TRBD1. Germline loops: CDR1 LNHNV, CDR2 YYDKDF (reference sequence). The CDR3 is 15 amino acids. With 5 bases clipped from V and 5 bases from J, the junction kept 7 bases outside the gene matches. CDR3 nucleotide sequence: TGTGCCACCAGCGGCGGGACAGGACATACCGGGGAGCTGTTTTTT. Protein sequence: CATSGGTGHTGELFF.

J is TRBJ2-1 and V is TRBV28; possible D gene TRBD1, 5 bases. Trimming cost V 2 bases and J 5 bases, with 16 bases left between them. CDR3 length equals 16 residues. Germline V lookup: CDR1 MDHEN, CDR2 SYDVKM. The CDR3 region is CASSLGAANSNNEQFF. The CDR3 bases are TGTGCCAGCAGTTTAGGGGCAGCAAACTCAAACAATGAGCAGTTCTTC.

This chain joins TRBV6-5 and TRBJ2-7, with 7 nucleotides matching TRBD2. This CDR3 has 14 amino acids. Germline V gene sequence: CDR1 MNHEY, CDR2 SVGAGI. V was clipped by 8 bases and J by 7 bases; unmatched bases: 14. For the CDR3, the DNA is TGTGCCAGCGATTCGAGGGAGGGCTGGGGAGAGCAGTACTTC. It yields the protein CASDSREGWGEQYF.

This clone was counted only a few times. The chain recombines TRBV7-9 with TRBJ1-6, with no clear D. The CDR3 length is 14 residues. V dropped 11 bases and J dropped 0 bases, with 11 bases sitting between them. Germline CDR1 and CDR2: SEHNR and FQNEAQ (reference sequence). The CDR3 coding sequence is TGTGCCGGCGAAGGGAGCTCCTATAATTCACCCCTCCACTTT. Translation gives CAGEGSSYNSPLHF.

This clone was observed a few times. The chain recombines TRBV28 with TRBJ2-5, with D possibly being TRBD1 (6 bases). Germline-derived CDR1 and CDR2 are MDHEN and SYDVKM. V was clipped by 6 bases and J by 0 bases, with 14 bases between them. The CDR3 contains 15 residues. DNA of the CDR3: TGTGCCAGCAGCCCAGCAGGGGCCAACCAAGAGACCCAGTACTTC. Translated, it gives CASSPAGANQETQYF.

V and J are TRBV28 and TRBJ1-4; D uncertain. From germline, CDR1 is MDHEN and CDR2 SYDVKM. Trimming removed 7 bases at V and 0 bases at J, with 15 bases between. The CDR3 contains 16 residues. CDR3 loop: CASTLDGDATNEKLFF. CDR3 DNA sequence: TGTGCCAGCACCCTCGACGGGGATGCAACTAATGAAAAACTGTTTTTT. Filled out from reference TRBV28 and TRBJ1-4, the complete variable domain reads DVKVTQSSRYLVKRTGEKVFLECVQDMDHENMFWYRQDPGLGLRLIYFSYDVKMKEKGDIPEGYSVSREKKERFSLILESASTNQTSMYLCASTLDGDATNEKLFFGSGTQLSVL.

J is TRBJ1-1 and V is TRBV10-3, with 9 bases identical to TRBD1. With 2 bases clipped from V and 4 bases from J, the junction kept 11 bases outside the gene matches. Germline CDR1 and CDR2: ENHRY and SYGVKD. This CDR3 is 17 amino acids long. The CDR3 DNA reads TGTGCCATCAGTGAGGCCGGACAGGGGTATGGTGGCACTGAAGCTTTCTTT. Translated, it gives CAISEAGQGYGGTEAFF.

The chain couples TRBV25-1 to TRBJ2-7; perhaps TRBD2 as D (5 bases). The germline V gene has CDR1 MGHDK and CDR2 SYGVNS. The CDR3 is made up of 16 amino acids. Trimming took off 5 bases at V and 2 bases at J, with 19 bases between the two ends. The CDR3 DNA reads as TGTGCCAGCAGTCGAGGACCTGTCGGGGTACCCTACGAGCAGTACTTC. This encodes CASSRGPVGVPYEQYF.

In its sample, this clone was seen a few times. This chain links TRBV4-3 with TRBJ2-7; TRBD2 agrees at 8 bases. J gave up 3 bases and V 1 base, and 5 bases lay outside the gene matches. Germline lookup yields CDR1 LGHNA and CDR2 YSLEER. CDR3 length equals 15 residues. The CDR3 region has the DNA TGCGCCAGCAGCCAAGTCTGGACTAGCAACTACGAGCAGTACTTC. Translation: CASSQVWTSNYEQYF.

The chain recombines TRBV4-3 with TRBJ2-1, with TRBD1 matching 8 bases. Trimming cost V 4 bases and J 0 bases; bases outside gene matches: 2. CDR1 is LGHNA and CDR2 is YSLEER in the germline V gene. The CDR3 spans 15 residues. The CDR3 protein is CASSLGTGSYNEQFF. CDR3 nucleotide sequence: TGCGCCAGCAGCCTCGGGACAGGCTCCTACAATGAGCAGTTCTTC.

Only a few counts were recorded for this clone. The V and J genes are TRBV5-4 and TRBJ2-6; 7 bases fit TRBD2. CDR1 and CDR2 from the germline V gene are SGHNT and YYREEE (reference sequence). The CDR3 loop spans 19 amino acids. The J segment lost 2 bases and the V segment lost 4 bases, leaving 15 bases of the junction unmatched. The CDR3 loop is CASSRRMQGGLPGANVLTF. The CDR3 DNA follows: TGTGCCAGCAGCCGACGTATGCAGGGAGGGTTACCTGGGGCCAACGTCCTGACTTTC. Looking up the rest from reference TRBV5-4 and TRBJ2-6 gives the full variable domain: ETGVTQSPTHLIKTRGQQVTLRCSSQSGHNTVSWYQQALGQGPQFIFQYYREEENGRGNFPPRFSGLQFPNYSSELNVNALELDDSALYLCASSRRMQGGLPGANVLTFGAGSRLTVL.

This clone was recorded a few times. The CDR3 protein is CASSAGAISYEQYF. In nucleotides, the CDR3 is TGTGCCAGTAGCGCGGGCGCAATCTCCTACGAGCAGTACTTC. V usage is TRBV19 and J usage is TRBJ2-7; a weak D match, TRBD2 (5 bases). The V gene lost 6 bases and the J gene lost 0 bases, with 12 bases spanning the gap. The length of the CDR3 is 14 residues. CDR1 and CDR2 from the germline V gene are LNHDA and SQIVND (reference sequence).

The rearrangement uses TRBV5-1 and TRBJ2-7, with 14 bases that match TRBD2. Trimming took 4 bases from V and 0 from J; bases not matched to a gene: 6. Germline V gene data show CDR1 as SGHRS and CDR2 as YFSETQ. CDR3 length equals 17 residues. The CDR3 DNA reads as TGCGCCAGCAGCCTGGGACTAGCGGGAGTTAGCTCCTACGAGCAGTACTTC. It codes for CASSLGLAGVSSYEQYF.

As DNA, the CDR3 is TGTGCTAGTGCACGAGGGACTGAAGCTTTCTTT. Protein product: CASARGTEAFF. The chain is built from TRBV12-5 and TRBJ1-1; D gene ambiguous. The CDR3 length is 11 residues. V lost 7 bases, J lost 5 bases, and 8 bases lay in between. Germline V gene data show CDR1 as LGHNT and CDR2 as FRNRAP.

The chain links TRBV5-1 to TRBJ2-3; no firm D call. CDR1 and CDR2 (germline): SGHRS, YFSETQ. CDR3 length: 17 residues. V dropped 3 bases and J dropped 4 bases, with 21 bases sitting between them. The CDR3 loop reads CASSSPLEVLNPDTQYF. The CDR3 DNA reads as TGCGCCAGCAGCTCGCCCCTTGAGGTTCTGAACCCAGATACGCAGTATTTT.

The chain is built from TRBV11-2 and TRBJ2-7; TRBD2 matches at 9 bases. The length of the CDR3 is 15 residues. Germline values: CDR1 SGHAT, CDR2 FQNNGV. The V and J ends lost 5 bases and 3 bases, in that order; junction bases with no gene match: 8. The DNA of the CDR3 is TGTGCCAGCAGCCTGCCGACTAGCGGAGTCTACGAGCAGTACTTC. This translates into CASSLPTSGVYEQYF.

V usage is TRBV2 and J usage is TRBJ1-3, with 7 bases fitting TRBD1. Germline assignment: CDR1 SNHLY and CDR2 FYNNEI. Germline trimming cut 3 bases from V and 2 bases from J; bases unmatched to any gene: 4. The CDR3 is 15 residues long. The CDR3: CASSESTGTGNTIYF. The CDR3 DNA reads as TGTGCCAGCAGTGAGTCGACAGGGACTGGAAACACCATATATTTT.

The V gene is TRBV28, the J gene TRBJ1-4, with TRBD1 matching over 8 bases. Looked up from germline, CDR1 is MDHEN and CDR2 is SYDVKM. This CDR3 is built from 15 residues. The V segment lost 6 bases and the J segment 5 bases; nucleotides outside the gene matches: 8. CDR3 coding DNA: TGTGCCAGCAGGGTAGGACAGGGCGCAAATGAAAAACTGTTTTTT. As protein: CASRVGQGANEKLFF.